A single sample is the source of the 27 T cell receptor beta chains below, sequenced in a study of Graves' ophthalmopathy and Graves' hyperthyroidism. TCR beta CDR3 amplification used RNA transcripts. The library came from an HTBI-primed first-round RT-PCR and a second-round multiplex PCR. TCRdb re-called the multiplex PCR reads with MiXCR, one entry per CDR3 protein. This table holds 450,000 to 600,000 distinct CDR3 sequences, under 45% found once. Sequencing was carried out using peripheral blood or thyroid tissue (not recorded which). The origin of the receptors is an adult man with Graves' hyperthyroidism.

V gene TRBV9 combines with J gene TRBJ2-3; tentative D call: TRBD1 (6 bases). The CDR3 contains 22 residues. Germline V lookup: CDR1 SGDLS, CDR2 YYNGEE. The V end lost 1 base, the J end lost 2 bases, and 32 bases lay between the germline ends. The CDR3 DNA reads TGTGCCAGCAGCGTACCGCCACGGGACGGGACAAAAGGAATCACGGACACAGATACGCAGTATTTT. Translating it yields CASSVPPRDGTKGITDTDTQYF.

In this sample, this clonotype turned up many times. The rearrangement uses TRBV7-9 and TRBJ1-2; possibly TRBD1 for D (6 bases). Germline V CDR1 and CDR2: SEHNR, FQNEAQ (reference sequence). The CDR3 spans 16 residues. V lost 4 bases to trimming and J lost 3 bases, with 18 bases between them. CDR3 bases: TGTGCCAGCAGCTCCCCCTATGTCGGGGGCGACTATGGCTACACCTTC. Translation: CASSSPYVGGDYGYTF.

The chain links TRBV7-2 to TRBJ2-7, with D perhaps matching TRBD1 or TRBD2 (5 bases each). This CDR3 is 13 amino acids long. V gave up 7 bases and J gave up 6 bases, with 16 bases separating them. CDR1 is SGHTA, CDR2 FQGNSA, per germline. CDR3 DNA sequence: TGTGCCAGCAACCGAGGGGTAGCAGGCGAGCAGTACTTC. Its translation: CASNRGVAGEQYF.

This clonotype showed up many times. The chain employs TRBV7-8 and TRBJ2-5, with 12 bases that match TRBD2. The V segment lost 1 base and the J segment 0 bases; nucleotides outside the gene matches: 12. The CDR3 extends over 20 amino acids. Germline V gives CDR1 SGHVS, CDR2 FQNEAQ. The CDR3 loop is CASSLGALAGGSSYQETQYF. The CDR3 coding sequence is TGTGCCAGCAGCTTAGGGGCACTAGCGGGAGGCTCCTCTTACCAAGAGACCCAGTACTTC.

The chain links TRBV7-9 to TRBJ2-3, with 8 bases identical to TRBD1. The length of the CDR3 is 18 residues. V lost 3 bases to trimming and J lost 4 bases; unmatched junction nucleotides: 15. Germline V gene lookup returns CDR1 SEHNR and CDR2 FQNEAQ (reference sequence). The CDR3 protein is CASSFHHPNRGNADTQYF. DNA for the CDR3: TGTGCCAGCAGCTTTCATCACCCGAACAGGGGGAACGCAGATACGCAGTATTTT.

This clonotype was counted many times. V usage is TRBV12-3 or TRBV12-4 and J usage is TRBJ1-2, with 11 bases lining up with TRBD1. J gave up 7 bases and V 1 base, and 2 bases lay outside the gene matches. The CDR3 loop spans 14 amino acids. The CDR3 here is CASSLGTGGFGYTF. The CDR3 DNA reads TGTGCCAGCAGTTTAGGGACAGGGGGCTTTGGCTACACCTTC.

There are a few counts of this clonotype. V usage is TRBV5-1 and J usage is TRBJ1-6; D may be TRBD1 (6 bases). Per germline, CDR1 SGHRS and CDR2 YFSETQ. V was shortened by 4 bases and J by 8 bases, with 10 bases between the two germline ends. CDR3 length: 13 amino acids. CDR3 DNA sequence: TGCGCCAGCAGCGAGGGGGGACATTCACCCCTCCACTTT. It yields the protein CASSEGGHSPLHF.

This clonotype was seen repeatedly, ten times or more. The V gene is TRBV5-8, the J gene TRBJ2-7; TRBD2 matches at 7 bases. Germline V CDR1 and CDR2: SGHTS, YDEGEE. The CDR3 spans 14 residues. The V gene end was trimmed by 3 bases and the J gene end by 4 bases; junction bases not matched to a gene: 7. This CDR3 reads CASSSSTSRYEQYF. For the CDR3, the DNA is TGTGCCAGCAGCTCGTCGACTAGCAGATACGAGCAGTACTTC. Supplemented by reference TRBV5-8 and TRBJ2-7, the full variable domain reads EAGVTQSPTHLIKTRGQQATLRCSPISGHTSVYWYQQALGLGLQFLLWYDEGEERNRGNFPPRFSGRQFPNYSSELNVNALELEDSALYLCASSSSTSRYEQYFGPGTRLTVT.

At least ten counts were recorded for this clonotype. The J gene is TRBJ1-2, the V gene TRBV12-3 or TRBV12-4; 8 bases map to TRBD1. The CDR3 is 13 residues long. Germline trimming cut 6 bases from V and 8 bases from J; bases unmatched to any gene: 8. Written as DNA, the CDR3 is TGTGCCAGCAGCCCCGGACAGGGACTCGGCTACACCTTC. Encoded protein: CASSPGQGLGYTF.

This clonotype came up many times. This rearrangement joins TRBV9 to TRBJ2-7; possibly TRBD1 for D (7 bases). Per germline, CDR1 SGDLS and CDR2 YYNGEE. The length of the CDR3 is 14 residues. V shed 0 bases and J shed 3 bases, with 10 bases lying between them. This CDR3 reads CASSVGQGGYEQYF. CDR3 coding DNA: TGTGCCAGCAGCGTAGGACAGGGAGGCTACGAGCAGTACTTC. The entire variable domain, with the rest obtained from reference TRBV9 and TRBJ2-7, is as follows: DSGVTQTPKHLITATGQRVTLRCSPRSGDLSVYWYQQSLDQGLQFLIQYYNGEERAKGNILERFSAQQFPDLHSELNLSSLELGDSALYFCASSVGQGGYEQYFGPGTRLTVT.

Concerning this clonotype itself: A read error may explain this, as a much larger clone is one base away. This chain connects TRBV24-1 to TRBJ2-7, with TRBD2 matching over 11 bases. Judging by the DNA end, TRBJ2-1 fits better; the J call may be wrong. This CDR3 spans 14 amino acids. From germline, CDR1 is KGHDR and CDR2 SFDVKD. CDR3 nucleotides: TGTGCCACCAGTTGGACTAGCGGGCCCAATGGGCAGTTCTTC. It encodes CATSWTSGPNGQFF.

The chain uses TRBV20-1 and TRBJ2-2; D remains ambiguous. This CDR3 comprises 8 residues. Trimming pared 8 bases from V and 5 bases from J, leaving 0 bases between. Germline CDR1 and CDR2: DFQATT and SNEGSKA (reference sequence). The CDR3 region is CSTGELFF. DNA of the CDR3: TGCAGTACCGGGGAGCTGTTTTTT.

Ten or more counts support this clonotype. The chain uses TRBV20-1 and TRBJ2-5, with 8 positions matching TRBD2. This CDR3 is built from 13 residues. In germline, CDR1 is DFQATT, CDR2 SNEGSKA (reference sequence). The J segment lost 4 bases and the V segment lost 6 bases, leaving 7 bases of the junction unmatched. The CDR3 bases are TGCAGTGCAGGGGCGGGAGGAACAGAGACCCAGTACTTC. Residues: CSAGAGGTETQYF.

The genes are TRBV7-2 and TRBJ2-7, with 7 bases lining up with TRBD1. The V and J ends lost 6 bases and 5 bases, in that order; junction bases with no gene match: 7. The CDR3 is made up of 13 amino acids. CDR1 and CDR2 (germline): SGHTA, FQGNSA. CDR3 in amino acids: CASSLTGVHEQYF. The CDR3 bases are TGTGCCAGCAGTCTTACAGGGGTTCACGAGCAGTACTTC.

This clonotype appeared many times. The chain combines TRBV19 with TRBJ1-1; D might be TRBD1 (5 bases). The CDR3 totals 15 residues. Trimming cost V 3 bases and J 0 bases, with 11 bases left between them. The germline V gene has CDR1 LNHDA and CDR2 SQIVND (reference sequence). The CDR3 reads CASSIGALMNTEAFF. In DNA form, the CDR3 reads TGTGCCAGTAGTATTGGGGCACTTATGAACACTGAAGCTTTCTTT.

On this clonotype itself: Here the CDR3 omits its conserved ending phenylalanine or tryptophan, so a read error is the likely source. The chain links TRBV9 to TRBJ2-5; D unresolved. The CDR3 is made up of 15 amino acids. Deletions cut 0 bases from V and 5 bases from J, with 14 bases between. Germline V gene lookup returns CDR1 SGDLS and CDR2 YYNGEE. Here the CDR3 DNA reads TGTGCCAGCAGCGTAGGGAATGAAGCCGGGGAGACCCAGTACCTC. Translation gives CASSVGNEAGETQYL.

Concerning this clonotype: Mismatch with germline at one junction end may stem from a read error. The chain has TRBV29-1 and TRBJ2-3; 11 nucleotides line up with TRBD2. This CDR3 has 15 amino acids. CDR1 is SQVTM and CDR2 is ANQGSEA in the germline V gene. CDR3 in DNA: TGCAGCGTTGTAGGACTAGCGGGTCACACAGATACGCAGTGTTTT. Translating it yields CSVVGLAGHTDTQCF.

The table lists this clonotype with many counts. This chain joins TRBV5-4 and TRBJ1-2; TRBD1 matches 8 bases. The V and J ends lost 4 bases and 6 bases, in that order; junction bases with no gene match: 8. The length of the CDR3 is 14 residues. Per the germline V gene, CDR1 is SGHNT and CDR2 is YYREEE (reference sequence). The CDR3 sequence is CASSRRQGMDGYTF. The CDR3 nucleotides read TGTGCCAGCAGCAGACGACAGGGGATGGATGGCTACACCTTC.

This clonotype was seen a few times. The chain carries TRBV2 and TRBJ1-6, with 9 bases identical to TRBD1. The V gene end was trimmed by 5 bases and the J gene end by 14 bases; junction bases not matched to a gene: 7. The CDR3 spans 13 residues. Germline CDR1 is SNHLY and CDR2 is FYNNEI. DNA for the CDR3: TGTGCCAGCAGTCACCGGACAGGGGTGGCCCTCCACTTT. The encoded protein is CASSHRTGVALHF.

The CDR3 is CAILGAGNSPLHF. DNA of the CDR3: TGTGCCATCTTAGGGGCCGGGAATTCACCCCTCCACTTT. The chain combines TRBV10-3 with TRBJ1-6; possibly TRBD1 for D (5 bases). The length of the CDR3 is 13 residues. Germline V lookup: CDR1 ENHRY, CDR2 SYGVKD. V was shortened by 8 bases and J by 7 bases, with 12 bases between the two germline ends.

The table lists this clonotype with many counts. The chain couples TRBV20-1 to TRBJ1-5; D gene ambiguous. This CDR3 comprises 13 residues. The V end was cut by 3 bases, the J end by 9 bases, with 15 bases between. Germline V lookup: CDR1 DFQATT, CDR2 SNEGSKA (reference sequence). CDR3 coding DNA: TGCAGTGCTAGTGATGCGGCCTTCTGGCCCCAGCATTTT. Its translation is CSASDAAFWPQHF.

To note about this clonotype: Because the CDR3 is missing its conserved closing phenylalanine or tryptophan, this is likely a read error. The DNA for the CDR3 is TGTGCCAGTAGTATAACGGGGGCGGACTACGTGCAGTACCTC. It translates to CASSITGADYVQYL. The chain carries TRBV19 and TRBJ2-7; D may match TRBD1 or TRBD2 (6 bases each). This CDR3 is built from 14 residues. CDR1 LNHDA and CDR2 SQIVND come from the germline V gene (reference sequence).

This clonotype was counted between two and nine times. The CDR3 coding sequence is TGCAGCGCAGTCCGGGACAGGGACTACAATGAGCAGTTCTTC. Encoded protein: CSAVRDRDYNEQFF. The J gene is TRBJ2-5, the V gene TRBV29-1; 9 bases map to TRBD1. The end of the DNA is better explained by TRBJ2-1, so the J call may be wrong. Germline V lookup: CDR1 SQVTM, CDR2 ANQGSEA. The CDR3 is made up of 14 amino acids.

Only a few counts were recorded for this clonotype. The J gene is TRBJ2-5, the V gene TRBV9; 8 bases agree with TRBD1. This CDR3 has 17 residues. Germline CDR1 is SGDLS and CDR2 is YYNGEE. Losses at the gene ends were 5 bases for V and 2 bases for J; bases not matched to a gene: 14. The CDR3: CASSVNTGGTFQETQYF. The CDR3 bases are TGTGCCAGCAGTGTAAATACAGGGGGAACCTTTCAAGAGACCCAGTACTTC.

This clonotype was counted ten times or more. The rearrangement uses TRBV25-1 and TRBJ2-7; possible D gene TRBD2, 6 bases. The CDR3 has 15 residues. V was cut by 2 bases and J by 2 bases, with 13 bases left in between. Germline CDR1 and CDR2: MGHDK and SYGVNS. CDR3 sequence: CASSERLAGPYEQYF. CDR3 coding DNA: TGTGCCAGCAGTGAACGATTGGCGGGACCCTACGAGCAGTACTTC.

This clonotype was counted ten times or more. This chain links TRBV7-2 with TRBJ1-2, with D perhaps matching TRBD1 (6 bases). The CDR3 is 16 residues long. In germline, CDR1 is SGHTA, CDR2 FQGNSA. V shed 0 bases and J shed 0 bases, with 11 bases lying between them. In DNA, the CDR3 is TGTGCCAGCAGCTTAGCGCAGGGGTTCCCTAACTATGGCTACACCTTC. It yields the protein CASSLAQGFPNYGYTF.

CDR3 amino acids: CASSSQGRGGYTF. DNA for the CDR3: TGTGCCAGCAGTAGCCAGGGTCGGGGTGGCTACACCTTC. V and J are TRBV7-2 and TRBJ1-2, with D perhaps matching TRBD1 (5 bases). The length of the CDR3 is 13 residues. V gave up 6 bases and J gave up 7 bases, with 15 bases separating them. Germline V lookup: CDR1 SGHTA, CDR2 FQGNSA.